Included here is one T cell receptor beta chain sequence, with context. The V segment lost 7 bases and the J segment 8 bases; nucleotides outside the gene matches: 8. The CDR3 loop spans 13 amino acids. Germline-derived CDR1 and CDR2 are MNHNS and SASEGT. The data were taken from a study of radiotherapy plus CTLA-4 blockade in lung cancer. Assay: immunoSEQ multiplex PCR; the TCRdb copy retains only in-frame clones and omits some. The table lists more than 95,000 clones, 65% to 80% of them singletons. Sequenced here: peripheral blood, sampled from a patient treated with radiotherapy plus ipilimumab. This sequence originates from a human donor with non-small cell lung cancer who had a partial response to radiotherapy plus ipilimumab. Some clones in this sample may be carry-over from other donors' samples. The chain carries TRBV6-1 and TRBJ1-2; TRBD1 matches at 9 bases. The CDR3 region has the DNA TGTGCCAGCACCTTAAGGACAGGGGAAGGCTACACCTTC. As protein: CASTLRTGEGYTF.